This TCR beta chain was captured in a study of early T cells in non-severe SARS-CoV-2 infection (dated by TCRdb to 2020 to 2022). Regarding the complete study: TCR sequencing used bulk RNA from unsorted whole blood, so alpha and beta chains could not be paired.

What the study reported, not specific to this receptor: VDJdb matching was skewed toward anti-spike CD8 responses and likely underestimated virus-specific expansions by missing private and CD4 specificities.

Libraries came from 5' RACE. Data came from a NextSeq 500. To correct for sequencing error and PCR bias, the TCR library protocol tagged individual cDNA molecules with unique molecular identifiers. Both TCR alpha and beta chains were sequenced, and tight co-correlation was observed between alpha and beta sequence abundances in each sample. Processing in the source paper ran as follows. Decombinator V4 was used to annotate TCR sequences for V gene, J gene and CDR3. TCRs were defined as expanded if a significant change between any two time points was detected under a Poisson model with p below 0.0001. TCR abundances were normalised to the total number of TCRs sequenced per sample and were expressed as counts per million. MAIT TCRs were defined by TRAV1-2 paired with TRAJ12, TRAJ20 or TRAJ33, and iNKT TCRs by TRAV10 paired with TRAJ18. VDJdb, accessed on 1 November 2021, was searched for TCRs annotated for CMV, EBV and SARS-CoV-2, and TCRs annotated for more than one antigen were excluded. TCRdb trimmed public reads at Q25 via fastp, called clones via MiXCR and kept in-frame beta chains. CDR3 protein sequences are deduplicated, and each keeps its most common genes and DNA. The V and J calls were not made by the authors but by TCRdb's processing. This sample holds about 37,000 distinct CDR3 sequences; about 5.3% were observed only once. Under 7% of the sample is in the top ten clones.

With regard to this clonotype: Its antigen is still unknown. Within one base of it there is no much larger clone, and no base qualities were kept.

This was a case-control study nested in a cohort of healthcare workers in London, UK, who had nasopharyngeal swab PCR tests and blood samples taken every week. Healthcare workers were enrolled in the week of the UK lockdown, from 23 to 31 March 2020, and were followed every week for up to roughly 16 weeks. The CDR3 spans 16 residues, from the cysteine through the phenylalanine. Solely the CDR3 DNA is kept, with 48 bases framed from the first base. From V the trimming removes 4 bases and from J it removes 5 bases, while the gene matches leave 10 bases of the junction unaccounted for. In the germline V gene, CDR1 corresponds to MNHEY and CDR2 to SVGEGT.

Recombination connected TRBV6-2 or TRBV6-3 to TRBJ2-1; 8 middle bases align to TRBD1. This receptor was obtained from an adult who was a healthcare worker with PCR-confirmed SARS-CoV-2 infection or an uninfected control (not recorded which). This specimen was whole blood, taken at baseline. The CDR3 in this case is CASSLNSGGAHNEQFF. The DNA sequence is TGTGCCAGCAGTTTAAATTCAGGGGGCGCGCACAATGAGCAGTTCTTC.